These 17 T cell receptor beta chains share one sample of origin, sequenced in a study of control samples from healthy donors and cancer patients. Sequencing was performed with immunoSEQ multiplex PCR; in TCRdb, only in-frame clones are kept and a portion is missing. The table includes a few hundred thousand clones, approximately 90% detected once. Sequenced sample: PBMCs. The receptor set was obtained from a man aged 40-49 years with head and neck cancer.

The chain employs TRBV30 and TRBJ2-1, with TRBD2 matching 8 bases. From germline, CDR1 is GTSNPN and CDR2 SVGIG (reference sequence). After removal of 5 bases from V and 3 bases from J, the junction contained 6 bases not matched to a gene. This CDR3 comprises 14 residues. The CDR3 spells CAWLSGMGYNEQFF. As DNA, the CDR3 is TGTGCCTGGCTTAGCGGGATGGGCTACAATGAGCAGTTCTTC.

J is TRBJ2-7 and V is TRBV15; 8 nucleotides align to TRBD2. Looked up from germline, CDR1 is LNHNV and CDR2 is YYDKDF (reference sequence). V was pared by 3 bases and J by 0 bases, with 7 bases of the junction left unmatched. The CDR3 contains 16 residues. The CDR3 is CATSRVGRGGSYEQYF. For the CDR3, the DNA is TGTGCCACCAGCAGGGTGGGACGGGGGGGCTCCTACGAGCAGTACTTC.

The genes are TRBV4-3 and TRBJ2-6; perhaps TRBD2 as D (5 bases). The CDR3 is made up of 16 amino acids. Trimming shortened V by 0 bases and J by 7 bases, and 13 bases separated the two germline ends. Germline V lookup: CDR1 LGHNA, CDR2 YSLEER. The CDR3 reads CASSQEFGPGANVLTF. As DNA, the CDR3 is TGCGCCAGCAGCCAAGAATTTGGACCGGGAGCCAACGTCCTGACTTTC.

This clone occurred a few times. The J gene is TRBJ1-1, the V gene TRBV7-9; perhaps TRBD1 as D (5 bases). CDR1 is SEHNR, CDR2 FQNEAQ, per germline (reference sequence). V was pared by 1 base and J by 6 bases, with 12 bases between. The CDR3 covers 14 residues. CDR3 protein: CASSLEGSVPEAFF. CDR3 DNA: TGTGCCAGCAGCTTAGAGGGGAGTGTGCCTGAAGCTTTCTTT.

This chain uses TRBV11-2 with TRBJ2-1; a possible D gene is TRBD2 (5 bases). Germline lookup yields CDR1 SGHAT and CDR2 FQNNGV. The CDR3 has 16 residues. Trimming removed 1 base at V and 0 bases at J, with 10 bases between. Here the CDR3 reads CASSLVAGSSYNEQFF. Written as DNA, the CDR3 is TGTGCCAGCAGCTTAGTCGCGGGTAGCTCCTACAATGAGCAGTTCTTC.

The gene calls are TRBV28 and TRBJ2-7; TRBD1 might be the D (5 bases). The CDR3 loop spans 15 amino acids. Trimming cost V 4 bases and J 0 bases, with 13 bases left between them. Germline CDR1 is MDHEN and CDR2 is SYDVKM. The CDR3 reads CASSSPQGLSYEQYF. In nucleotides, the CDR3 is TGTGCCAGCAGTTCCCCCCAGGGCCTCTCCTACGAGCAGTACTTC.

The chain links TRBV30 to TRBJ1-1, with 8 bases matching TRBD1. Germline values: CDR1 GTSNPN, CDR2 SVGIG (reference sequence). This CDR3 has 13 residues. The V gene end was trimmed by 7 bases and the J gene end by 4 bases; junction bases not matched to a gene: 8. CDR3: CAFSRGRGTEAFF. The CDR3 nucleotides are TGTGCCTTTAGCAGGGGGCGCGGCACTGAAGCTTTCTTT.

The chain carries TRBV18 and TRBJ1-1, with 7 bases aligning to TRBD1. The V gene end was trimmed by 3 bases and the J gene end by 7 bases; junction bases not matched to a gene: 5. The length of the CDR3 is 13 residues. Looked up from germline, CDR1 is KGHSH and CDR2 is LQKENI. The CDR3 region has the DNA TGTGCCAGCTCACCTATGGCAGGGGGTGAAGCTTTCTTT. Translated, it gives CASSPMAGGEAFF.

This clone came up once. In DNA, the CDR3 is TGTGCCAGCAGCTTAGTTCCCGCGAACACCGGGGAGCTGTTTTTT. Its protein product is CASSLVPANTGELFF. The J gene is TRBJ2-2, the V gene TRBV5-4; no clear D. V lost 2 bases and J 0 bases, leaving 8 bases between the germline ends. Germline V gene sequence: CDR1 SGHNT, CDR2 YYREEE (reference sequence). This CDR3 comprises 15 residues.

The table lists this clone with a few counts. The chain couples TRBV10-3 to TRBJ1-1, with 10 bases that match TRBD1. CDR1 is ENHRY, CDR2 SYGVKD, per germline. V shed 6 bases, J shed 4 bases, and the junction held 2 bases outside the gene matches. There are 13 residues in the CDR3. Here the CDR3 DNA reads TGTGCCATCAGGGGGGACAGGGGCACTGAAGCTTTCTTT. It encodes CAIRGDRGTEAFF.

The genes are TRBV19 and TRBJ1-5; weak D call: TRBD1 (6 bases). This CDR3 spans 17 amino acids. With 7 bases removed from V and 0 bases from J, the gap between germline ends came to 19 bases. CDR1 LNHDA and CDR2 SQIVND come from the germline V gene (reference sequence). The CDR3 nucleotides read TGTGCCAGTACCGGGGGGACATGGCTTTATAGCAATCAGCCCCAGCATTTT. Protein product: CASTGGTWLYSNQPQHF. Full variable domain (missing parts from reference TRBV19 and TRBJ1-5): DGGITQSPKYLFRKEGQNVTLSCEQNLNHDAMYWYRQDPGQGLRLIYYSQIVNDFQKGDIAEGYSVSREKKESFPLTVTSAQKNPTAFYLCASTGGTWLYSNQPQHFGDGTRLSIL.

This chain connects TRBV5-1 to TRBJ2-2, with D perhaps matching TRBD1 (5 bases). Trimming left V 0 bases short and J 3 bases short, with 9 bases between. CDR1 SGHRS and CDR2 YFSETQ come from the germline V gene. CDR3 length equals 15 residues. The CDR3: CASSLAGFDTGELFF. The CDR3 nucleotides are TGCGCCAGCAGCTTGGCAGGGTTCGACACCGGGGAGCTGTTTTTT.

The chain couples TRBV19 to TRBJ2-1, with 8 bases identical to TRBD1. The CDR3 is made up of 13 amino acids. The germline V gene has CDR1 LNHDA and CDR2 SQIVND (reference sequence). Trimming at V came to 10 bases and at J to 6 bases, leaving 8 bases not matched to a gene. CDR3 amino acids: CATWTGLSNEQFF. In DNA form, the CDR3 reads TGTGCCACCTGGACAGGGCTTAGCAATGAGCAGTTCTTC.

The V gene is TRBV6-5, the J gene TRBJ1-2; TRBD1 matches at 7 bases. Looked up from germline, CDR1 is MNHEY and CDR2 is SVGAGI. V was pared by 1 base and J by 1 base, with 6 bases of the junction left unmatched. CDR3 length: 16 amino acids. The CDR3 loop is CASSYLQGRGNYGYTF. The CDR3 nucleotides are TGTGCCAGCAGTTACTTACAGGGGAGAGGTAACTATGGCTACACCTTC.

The chain couples TRBV3-1 (or the pseudogene TRBV3-2) to TRBJ1-5; D gene unclear. This CDR3 is 16 amino acids long. V lost 4 bases and J 0 bases, leaving 13 bases between the germline ends. Germline CDR1 LGHDT, CDR2 YNNKEL (reference sequence). The chain's CDR3 is CASSPTVGPSNQPQHF. The CDR3 nucleotides read TGTGCCAGCAGCCCCACAGTCGGTCCTAGCAATCAGCCCCAGCATTTT.

The chain employs TRBV15 and TRBJ2-2; 7 nucleotides align to TRBD1. The germline CDR1 and CDR2 sequences are LNHNV and YYDKDF (reference sequence). J was trimmed by 2 bases and V by 5 bases; bases with no gene match: 5. This CDR3 region has 15 residues. CDR3 protein: CATSPRDSNTGELFF. DNA of the CDR3: TGTGCCACCAGCCCCCGGGACAGCAACACCGGGGAGCTGTTTTTT. The full variable domain, rest sourced from reference TRBV15 and TRBJ2-2, is DAMVIQNPRYQVTQFGKPVTLSCSQTLNHNVMYWYQQKSSQAPKLLFHYYDKDFNNEADTPDNFQSRRPNTSFCFLDIRSPGLGDTAMYLCATSPRDSNTGELFFGEGSRLTVL.

The chain links TRBV9 to TRBJ2-1; 11 nucleotides line up with TRBD1. V trimming: 3 bases; J trimming: 6 bases; junction bases outside the gene matches: 5. The V gene's germline CDR1 is SGDLS and CDR2 YYNGEE. The CDR3 contains 15 residues. The CDR3 sequence: CASSAGTGGINEQFF. The CDR3 DNA sequence: TGTGCCAGCAGCGCTGGGACAGGGGGTATCAATGAGCAGTTCTTC.